The subject of this entry is one TCR beta chain. Its target is not known. The data derive from a study of blood T cells in healthy people across ages. Study-wide findings and caveats: Among T cells, TCR beta diversity per million cells dropped roughly linearly as age rose.

Primers used in a second PCR of roughly 6 to 12 cycles were a sample-barcoded 5' primer and a J-beta primer mix. Per-sample output comprised a minimum of 2.5 million paired-end reads containing CDR3. TCRdb fed the 5' RACE reads into MiXCR, producing one record per CDR3 protein. This table has 1,300,000 or so distinct CDR3 sequences, approximately 59% appearing once. This CDR3 comprises 15 residues. V was clipped by 4 bases and J by 6 bases, with 16 bases between them. CDR1 and CDR2 from the germline V gene are LGHDT and YNNKEL (reference sequence). Sequencing input: blood. The TCR originated in a man aged 18 to 29 in good health. This chain links TRBV3-1 with TRBJ2-1, with a weak D call TRBD1 (7 bases). The CDR3 region has the DNA TGTGCCAGCAGCCGCCCCCAGGGGGGAGGCAATGAGCAGTTCTTC. Protein: CASSRPQGGGNEQFF.